This T cell receptor (beta chain) is drawn from a study of T cells in Graves' hyperthyroidism and ophthalmopathy. The CDR3 is 12 residues long. The germline V gene encodes CDR1 LGHDT and CDR2 YNNKEL (reference sequence). This clonotype was counted between two and nine times. The junction differs from germline at one of its ends, possibly a read error. Amplified TCR beta CDR3 regions came from RNA transcripts. The TCR CDR3 was amplified in a first-round RT-PCR using the HTBI primer set. TCRdb reprocessed the multiplex PCR reads with MiXCR, giving one entry per CDR3 protein. The sample yields around 420,000 distinct CDR3 sequences, less than 20% seen once.

The V call is TRBV3-1, the J call TRBJ1-2; 7 nucleotides match TRBD1. This receptor was obtained from a woman aged 18-30 years with Graves' hyperthyroidism. Sequencing was carried out using blood. The CDR3 spells CASGTANYGYAF. The CDR3 DNA follows: TGTGCCAGCGGGACAGCTAACTATGGCTACGCCTTC.